Shown below are 30 T cell receptor beta chains from a single sample sequenced in a study of identical twins. TCRdb re-derived calls from the 5' RACE reads in MiXCR, one entry per CDR3 protein. The data show nearly 250,000 distinct CDR3 sequences, roughly 7% seen once. These data were also reused for a study on yellow fever vaccine responses in identical twins.

Sequenced sample: memory (CD45RO+) T cells sorted from blood. Every receptor here comes from a woman aged 18-35 years in good health.

This chain joins TRBV5-6 and TRBJ2-3; D is tentatively TRBD1 or TRBD2 (5 bases each). Germline values: CDR1 SGHDT, CDR2 YYEEEE. V was pared by 5 bases and J by 0 bases, with 7 bases between. The CDR3 is made up of 13 amino acids. CDR3 DNA sequence: TGTGCCAGCAGGGGGGAGAGCACAGATACGCAGTATTTT. Translating gives CASRGESTDTQYF.

V is TRBV12-3 or TRBV12-4 and J is TRBJ1-1; the D gene is possibly TRBD1 (5 bases). This CDR3 is 11 amino acids long. V lost 7 bases, J lost 10 bases, and 13 bases lay in between. The DNA for the CDR3 is TGTGCCAGCACCCAGGGAACACGAGCTTTCTTT. Its protein product is CASTQGTRAFF.

This clonotype was seen only a few times. The V call is TRBV2, the J call TRBJ2-5; D remains unclear. From germline, CDR1 is SNHLY and CDR2 FYNNEI. This CDR3 is 15 amino acids long. Deletions cut 5 bases from V and 1 base from J, with 14 bases between. The CDR3 DNA reads TGTGCCAGCAGTACCCCCAACGCAATCCAAGAGACCCAGTACTTC. This translates into CASSTPNAIQETQYF.

This clonotype appeared a few times. The chain couples TRBV7-2 to TRBJ2-1, with D uncertain. The CDR3 extends over 13 amino acids. The germline V gene encodes CDR1 SGHTA and CDR2 FQGNSA. V was shortened by 5 bases and J by 3 bases, with 8 bases between the two germline ends. The CDR3 protein is CASSRGRYNEQFF. The CDR3 nucleotides read TGTGCCAGCAGCAGAGGACGCTACAATGAGCAGTTCTTC.

The sample holds many counts of this clonotype. The chain is built from TRBV6-1 and TRBJ2-3; D is unclear. Germline V gene sequence: CDR1 MNHNS, CDR2 SASEGT. The CDR3 length is 10 residues. Trimming cost V 3 bases and J 6 bases, with 1 base left between them. CDR3 residues: CASSDDTQYF. DNA for the CDR3: TGTGCCAGCAGTGATGATACGCAGTATTTT.

This clonotype was seen ten or more times. This chain joins TRBV11-2 and TRBJ2-2, with TRBD2 matching over 10 bases. This CDR3 is built from 20 residues. V was clipped by 2 bases and J by 4 bases; unmatched bases: 16. CDR1 and CDR2 (germline): SGHAT, FQNNGV. The CDR3 nucleotides are TGTGCCAGCAGCTTATCCCTCCTGGTAGCGGGGGGAGGAACCACCGGGGAGCTGTTTTTT. Translation gives CASSLSLLVAGGGTTGELFF.

The V call is TRBV7-6, the J call TRBJ1-1; D unresolved. Trimming shortened V by 5 bases and J by 0 bases, and 7 bases separated the two germline ends. Germline V gives CDR1 SGHVS, CDR2 FNYEAQ. CDR3 length equals 13 residues. In nucleotides, the CDR3 is TGTGCCAGCAGCATGTCCATGAACACTGAAGCTTTCTTT. As protein: CASSMSMNTEAFF.

This clonotype was counted a few times. The V and J genes are TRBV11-2 and TRBJ1-6, with 9 nucleotides matching TRBD1. From germline, CDR1 is SGHAT and CDR2 FQNNGV. V trimming: 5 bases; J trimming: 6 bases; junction bases outside the gene matches: 8. The CDR3 contains 16 residues. Here the CDR3 DNA reads TGTGCCAGCAGCAGGAAGGGACAGGGAAGTAATTCACCCCTCCACTTT. Amino acids: CASSRKGQGSNSPLHF.

This clonotype appeared many times. The gene calls are TRBV11-2 and TRBJ2-5; D not certain. Per germline, CDR1 SGHAT and CDR2 FQNNGV. The CDR3 runs 13 residues. V was shortened by 1 base and J by 5 bases, with 8 bases between the two germline ends. CDR3 loop: CASSLVLQETQYF. The CDR3 DNA reads TGTGCCAGCAGCTTAGTACTACAGGAGACCCAGTACTTC. The complete variable domain, with remaining parts taken from reference TRBV11-2 and TRBJ2-5, reads EAGVAQSPRYKIIEKRQSVAFWCNPISGHATLYWYQQILGQGPKLLIQFQNNGVVDDSQLPKDRFSAERLKGVDSTLKIQPAKLEDSAVYLCASSLVLQETQYFGPGTRLLVL.

This clonotype was seen repeatedly, ten times or more. The chain couples TRBV6-2 or TRBV6-3 to TRBJ2-1, with 9 nucleotides matching TRBD1. The CDR3 length is 15 residues. V shed 10 bases and J 10 bases; nucleotides not matched to a gene: 17. Germline V gives CDR1 MNHEY, CDR2 SVGEGT. The CDR3, as DNA: TGTGCCATCCAGTATGCGGGACAGGGCCGTTTGGAGCAGTTCTTC. This sequence encodes CAIQYAGQGRLEQFF.

There are many counts of this clonotype. The V gene is TRBV7-8, the J gene TRBJ1-4; perhaps TRBD1 as D (5 bases). Trimming cost V 1 base and J 0 bases, with 9 bases left between them. The CDR3 runs to 16 residues. In germline, CDR1 is SGHVS, CDR2 FQNEAQ. The CDR3 nucleotides read TGTGCCAGCAGCTTAGGGGCAGGGTCAACTAATGAAAAACTGTTTTTT. Encoded protein: CASSLGAGSTNEKLFF. The full variable domain, with the rest looked up from reference TRBV7-8 and TRBJ1-4, is GAGVSQSPRYKVAKRGQDVALRCDPISGHVSLFWYQQALGQGPEFLTYFQNEAQLDKSGLPSDRFFAERPEGSVSTLKIQRTQQEDSAVYLCASSLGAGSTNEKLFFGSGTQLSVL.

This clonotype turned up a few times. J is TRBJ1-3 and V is TRBV12-3 or TRBV12-4, with TRBD1 matching 7 bases. Trimming at V came to 3 bases and at J to 2 bases, leaving 4 bases not matched to a gene. The CDR3 is made up of 15 amino acids. In nucleotides, the CDR3 is TGTGCCAGCAGTTTTCCCGGGACAGCTGGAAACACCATATATTTT. Protein product: CASSFPGTAGNTIYF.

This clonotype has at least ten counts. CDR3: CATRGSGRETQYF. The CDR3 DNA follows: TGTGCCACGAGGGGTAGCGGGAGAGAGACCCAGTACTTC. This chain uses TRBV12-3 or TRBV12-4 with TRBJ2-5, with 9 bases that match TRBD2. The CDR3 covers 13 residues. Unmatched junction bases numbered 7, after V lost 10 bases and J lost 4 bases.

The V call is TRBV3-1, the J call TRBJ2-2; D not certain. This CDR3 contains 12 residues. V gave up 3 bases and J gave up 5 bases, with 4 bases separating them. Germline V CDR1 and CDR2: LGHDT, YNNKEL (reference sequence). The CDR3 region is CASSHDTGELFF. CDR3 nucleotides: TGTGCCAGCAGCCATGATACCGGGGAGCTGTTTTTT. Full variable domain (missing parts from reference TRBV3-1 and TRBJ2-2): DTAVSQTPKYLVTQMGNDKSIKCEQNLGHDTMYWYKQDSKKFLKIMFSYNNKELIINETVPNRFSPKSPDKAHLNLHINSLELGDSAVYFCASSHDTGELFFGEGSRLTVL.

This clonotype was seen many times. J is TRBJ1-4 and V is TRBV5-1; 8 bases line up with TRBD1. The germline CDR1 and CDR2 sequences are SGHRS and YFSETQ. V lost 4 bases, J lost 6 bases, and 5 bases stayed unmatched. The CDR3 runs to 14 residues. CDR3 protein: CASSGGQEDEKLFF. The DNA for the CDR3 is TGCGCCAGCAGCGGGGGACAGGAGGATGAAAAACTGTTTTTT.

The chain combines TRBV11-2 with TRBJ2-3, with 14 bases lining up with TRBD2. J was trimmed by 0 bases and V by 5 bases; bases with no gene match: 13. Per the germline V gene, CDR1 is SGHAT and CDR2 is FQNNGV. This CDR3 has 20 amino acids. This CDR3 is CASSLRLAGGPARSTDTQYF. In DNA, the CDR3 is TGTGCCAGCAGCCTCAGACTAGCGGGAGGGCCGGCTCGAAGCACAGATACGCAGTATTTT. Looking up the rest from reference TRBV11-2 and TRBJ2-3 gives the full variable domain: EAGVAQSPRYKIIEKRQSVAFWCNPISGHATLYWYQQILGQGPKLLIQFQNNGVVDDSQLPKDRFSAERLKGVDSTLKIQPAKLEDSAVYLCASSLRLAGGPARSTDTQYFGPGTRLTVL.

At least ten counts were recorded for this clonotype. The CDR3 DNA sequence: TGCGCCAGCAGCTTGGACGCTAGCAATCAGCCCCAGCATTTT. Translated: CASSLDASNQPQHF. V and J are TRBV5-1 and TRBJ1-5, with unresolved D. The CDR3 runs 14 residues. Germline assignment: CDR1 SGHRS and CDR2 YFSETQ. The V end was cut by 0 bases, the J end by 0 bases, with 4 bases between.

This clonotype was seen ten or more times. V gene TRBV20-1 combines with J gene TRBJ2-4; 9 nucleotides line up with TRBD2. With 5 bases clipped from V and 0 bases from J, the junction kept 5 bases outside the gene matches. Looked up from germline, CDR1 is DFQATT and CDR2 is SNEGSKA (reference sequence). The CDR3 length is 15 residues. The CDR3 loop is CSALAGSLAKNIQYF. The CDR3 nucleotides read TGCAGTGCTCTAGCGGGGTCTCTAGCCAAAAACATTCAGTACTTC.

This clonotype was observed many times. The chain links TRBV5-1 to TRBJ2-1, with a tentative D call TRBD1 (5 bases). The CDR3 is 15 amino acids. V was trimmed by 7 bases and J by 7 bases, leaving 21 bases between them. Per the germline V gene, CDR1 is SGHRS and CDR2 is YFSETQ. The CDR3 loop reads CASLEQGAPNNEQFF. The CDR3 nucleotides read TGCGCCAGCCTAGAACAAGGGGCCCCCAATAATGAGCAGTTCTTC.

In this sample, this clonotype turned up many times. The chain has TRBV5-1 and TRBJ2-7, with 8 bases fitting TRBD2. The junction had 9 bases not matched to a gene; V was cut back by 1 base and J by 3 bases. Germline V gene sequence: CDR1 SGHRS, CDR2 YFSETQ. CDR3 size: 16 residues. The CDR3 protein is CASSLFPAGDIYEQYF. The CDR3 DNA reads as TGCGCCAGCAGCTTGTTTCCAGCGGGGGACATCTACGAGCAGTACTTC.

The genes are TRBV7-8 and TRBJ1-1, with 7 positions matching TRBD1. This CDR3 comprises 14 residues. Per the germline V gene, CDR1 is SGHVS and CDR2 is FQNEAQ. J was trimmed by 7 bases and V by 4 bases; bases with no gene match: 9. The DNA of the CDR3 is TGTGCCAGCAGCTCAACAGGGGTAGGGGGTGAAGCTTTCTTT. It yields the protein CASSSTGVGGEAFF.

V usage is TRBV10-2 and J usage is TRBJ2-2; TRBD1 aligns across 9 bases. The CDR3 spans 13 residues. V dropped 10 bases and J dropped 5; count of bases not matched to a gene: 5. CDR1 and CDR2 (germline): WSHSY, SAAADI. The CDR3 sequence: CATNRGLTGELFF. The DNA of the CDR3 is TGCGCCACCAACAGGGGGCTGACCGGGGAGCTGTTTTTT.

The chain employs TRBV5-6 and TRBJ2-2; tentatively, D is TRBD1 (5 bases). The CDR3 totals 15 residues. V dropped 4 bases and J dropped 1 base, with 11 bases sitting between them. Germline V lookup: CDR1 SGHDT, CDR2 YYEEEE. The chain's CDR3 is CASSIQVRNTGELFF. The CDR3 DNA follows: TGTGCCAGCAGCATACAGGTTAGGAACACCGGGGAGCTGTTTTTT.

This clonotype has ten or more counts. V and J are TRBV5-1 and TRBJ2-1, with TRBD2 matching 8 bases. The ends lost 5 bases at V and 8 bases at J; junction bases unmatched: 15. CDR1 SGHRS and CDR2 YFSETQ come from the germline V gene. CDR3 length: 16 residues. In DNA form, the CDR3 reads TGCGCCAGCAGAGCAACGAGGACGGGGGGGCCACATGAGCAGTTCTTC. Translation gives CASRATRTGGPHEQFF.

This clonotype was seen a handful of times. V and J are TRBV7-2 and TRBJ2-1, with 9 positions matching TRBD2. Trimming cost V 5 bases and J 4 bases; bases outside gene matches: 3. Germline-derived CDR1 and CDR2 are SGHTA and FQGNSA. This CDR3 comprises 14 residues. The CDR3 protein is CASSGGGAYNEQFF. In nucleotides, the CDR3 is TGTGCCAGCAGCGGCGGGGGGGCGTACAATGAGCAGTTCTTC. The whole variable domain, filled in from reference TRBV7-2 and TRBJ2-1, reads GAGVSQSPSNKVTEKGKDVELRCDPISGHTALYWYRQSLGQGLEFLIYFQGNSAPDKSGLPSDRFSAERTGGSVSTLTIQRTQQEDSAVYLCASSGGGAYNEQFFGPGTRLTVL.

This clonotype has just a few counts. The V gene is TRBV28, the J gene TRBJ1-1; the D gene is possibly TRBD1 (5 bases). There are 13 residues in the CDR3. The germline CDR1 and CDR2 sequences are MDHEN and SYDVKM. The germline V and J ends were trimmed by 7 bases and 9 bases, with 18 bases remaining between them. The CDR3 sequence: CASNPPGAVKAFF. The DNA of the CDR3 is TGTGCCAGCAACCCCCCCGGGGCAGTTAAAGCTTTCTTT.

V usage is TRBV20-1 and J usage is TRBJ1-1; TRBD1 aligns across 7 bases. The CDR3 totals 15 residues. With V trimmed by 0 bases and J by 4 bases, 8 bases remained unmatched. CDR1 and CDR2 (germline): DFQATT, SNEGSKA (reference sequence). The CDR3 region is CSARDWTGPPTEAFF. The CDR3 DNA is TGCAGTGCTAGAGATTGGACAGGACCTCCCACTGAAGCTTTCTTT.

The V gene is TRBV5-1, the J gene TRBJ2-5, with 9 nucleotides matching TRBD1. The trim removed 5 bases at V and 7 bases at J, leaving 9 bases unmatched. CDR1 and CDR2 (germline): SGHRS, YFSETQ. This CDR3 has 14 residues. The CDR3: CASRSDRGFVTQYF. For the CDR3, the DNA is TGCGCCAGCAGGTCGGACAGGGGATTTGTGACCCAGTACTTC.

V and J are TRBV3-1 and TRBJ2-1; 8 nucleotides line up with TRBD2. V was clipped by 4 bases and J by 1 base; unmatched bases: 3. Per the germline V gene, CDR1 is LGHDT and CDR2 is YNNKEL (reference sequence). The CDR3 runs to 15 residues. The CDR3 is CASSRIAGSYNEQFF. The DNA for the CDR3 is TGTGCCAGCAGCCGAATAGCGGGGTCCTACAATGAGCAGTTCTTC.

This clonotype was counted at least ten times. V is TRBV24-1 and J is TRBJ1-5; D possibly corresponds to TRBD1 (5 bases). V shed 4 bases and J shed 5 bases, with 11 bases lying between them. Germline loops: CDR1 KGHDR, CDR2 SFDVKD. The CDR3 is made up of 14 amino acids. The CDR3 sequence is CATSEPDTDQPQHF. Here the CDR3 DNA reads TGTGCCACCAGTGAACCGGACACAGATCAGCCCCAGCATTTT.